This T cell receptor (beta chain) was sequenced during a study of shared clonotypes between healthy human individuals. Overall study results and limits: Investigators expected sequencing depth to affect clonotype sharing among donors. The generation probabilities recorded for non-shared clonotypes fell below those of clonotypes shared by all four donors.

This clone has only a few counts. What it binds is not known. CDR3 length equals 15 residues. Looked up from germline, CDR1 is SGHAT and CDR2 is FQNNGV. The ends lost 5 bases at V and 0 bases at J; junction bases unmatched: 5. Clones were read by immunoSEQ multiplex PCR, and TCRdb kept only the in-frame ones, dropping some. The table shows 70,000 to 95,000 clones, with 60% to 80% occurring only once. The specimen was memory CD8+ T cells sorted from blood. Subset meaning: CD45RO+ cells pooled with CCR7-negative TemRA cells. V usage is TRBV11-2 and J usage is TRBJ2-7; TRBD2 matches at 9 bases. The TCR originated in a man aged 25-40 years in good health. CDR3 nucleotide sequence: TGTGCCAGCAGCATAGCGGGAGTCGCCTCCTACGAGCAGTACTTC. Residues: CASSIAGVASYEQYF.